These 25 T cell receptor beta chains were sequenced from one sample in a study of blood T cell repertoires in COVID-19. TCRdb's copy holds only in-frame clones and misses some; the assay was immunoSEQ multiplex PCR. The data hold 80,000 to 100,000 clones, with roughly 80% observed a single time. The sample consisted of peripheral blood. The receptor source for this set is a woman older than 75 with active or convalescent COVID-19.

This sequence joins TRBV5-1 and TRBJ2-3; D unclear. Germline lookup yields CDR1 SGHRS and CDR2 YFSETQ. The CDR3 covers 16 residues. Trimming shortened V by 0 bases and J by 2 bases, and 13 bases separated the two germline ends. This CDR3 is CASSLGLDGFTDTQYF. For the CDR3, the DNA is TGCGCCAGCAGCTTGGGGCTAGATGGTTTCACAGATACGCAGTATTTT.

This rearrangement joins TRBV7-6 to TRBJ2-3, with TRBD2 matching over 8 bases. V lost 4 bases, J lost 3 bases, and 9 bases stayed unmatched. In germline, CDR1 is SGHVS, CDR2 FNYEAQ. There are 16 residues in the CDR3. This chain's CDR3 is CASSSLGRGATDTQYF. CDR3 DNA: TGTGCCAGCAGCTCCCTTGGGCGGGGGGCGACAGATACGCAGTATTTT. The complete variable domain, with remaining parts taken from reference TRBV7-6 and TRBJ2-3, reads GAGVSQSPRYKVTKRGQDVALRCDPISGHVSLYWYRQALGQGPEFLTYFNYEAQQDKSGLPNDRFSAERPEGSISTLTIQRTEQRDSAMYRCASSSLGRGATDTQYFGPGTRLTVL.

The V and J genes are TRBV7-3 and TRBJ1-2; a weak D match, TRBD1 (5 bases). The CDR3 spans 13 residues. The germline V gene encodes CDR1 SGHTA and CDR2 FQGTGA. V was clipped by 5 bases and J by 8 bases, with 15 bases between them. In nucleotides, the CDR3 is TGTGCCAGCAGCCCCGGGGGGACGGGAGGCTACACCTTC. Amino acid sequence: CASSPGGTGGYTF.

V and J are TRBV28 and TRBJ1-5; TRBD1 might be the D (5 bases). CDR1 and CDR2 (germline): MDHEN, SYDVKM. The CDR3 is made up of 13 amino acids. V lost 5 bases and J lost 6, with 11 bases in between. The CDR3 sequence is CASSGTRVQPQHF. The DNA of the CDR3 is TGTGCCAGCAGTGGGACTAGGGTTCAGCCCCAGCATTTT.

This rearrangement joins TRBV29-1 to TRBJ1-2, with D tentatively TRBD1 (5 bases). Trimming took 4 bases from V and 1 from J, leaving 10 bases between them. Germline lookup yields CDR1 SQVTM and CDR2 ANQGSEA. This CDR3 contains 13 residues. DNA of the CDR3: TGCAGCGTTGCTGAACAGGTTAACTATGGCTACACCTTC. Its protein product is CSVAEQVNYGYTF.

CDR3 nucleotides: TGTGCCAGCAGAACGGACACAAGGAATTCACCCCTCCACTTT. It codes for CASRTDTRNSPLHF. The rearrangement uses TRBV7-2 and TRBJ1-6; a possible D gene is TRBD1 (5 bases). Germline assignment: CDR1 SGHTA and CDR2 FQGNSA. This CDR3 spans 14 amino acids. V shed 6 bases and J shed 7 bases, with 13 bases lying between them. The variable domain in full, with the rest retrieved from reference TRBV7-2 and TRBJ1-6, is GAGVSQSPSNKVTEKGKDVELRCDPISGHTALYWYRQSLGQGLEFLIYFQGNSAPDKSGLPSDRFSAERTGGSVSTLTIQRTQQEDSAVYLCASRTDTRNSPLHFGNGTRLTVT.

The rearrangement joins TRBV20-1 to TRBJ2-7, with TRBD2 as a possible D gene (7 bases). V lost 3 bases to trimming and J lost 2 bases, with 14 bases between them. Germline V gene data show CDR1 as DFQATT and CDR2 as SNEGSKA (reference sequence). This CDR3 is 14 amino acids long. The CDR3 DNA is TGCAGTGCTAGTGTGGCGGGGGCACCCTACGAGCAGTACTTC. Protein: CSASVAGAPYEQYF.

This chain connects TRBV5-6 to TRBJ2-1; 10 bases map to TRBD2. The V gene end was trimmed by 4 bases and the J gene end by 4 bases; junction bases not matched to a gene: 11. Looked up from germline, CDR1 is SGHDT and CDR2 is YYEEEE. This CDR3 comprises 17 residues. The DNA of the CDR3 is TGTGCCAGCAGCGGCCTAGCGGGAGTACAGAATTACAATGAGCAGTTCTTC. Its protein product is CASSGLAGVQNYNEQFF.

Here the CDR3 reads CASSQGLPPGPQHF. As DNA, the CDR3 is TGTGCCAGCAGCCAAGGTCTACCCCCCGGGCCCCAGCATTTT. V usage is TRBV14 and J usage is TRBJ1-5; D unresolved. The CDR3 is made up of 14 amino acids. Per the germline V gene, CDR1 is SGHDN and CDR2 is FVKESK. V gave up 1 base and J gave up 9 bases, with 13 bases separating them.

The chain links TRBV7-2 to TRBJ2-4, with a tentative D call TRBD2 (6 bases). Germline-derived CDR1 and CDR2 are SGHTA and FQGNSA. The CDR3 contains 15 residues. V shed 1 base and J shed 1 base, with 8 bases lying between them. DNA for the CDR3: TGTGCCAGCAGCTTAGTCCGGGGGGCCAAAAACATTCAGTACTTC. It encodes CASSLVRGAKNIQYF.

The chain links TRBV6-2 or TRBV6-3 to TRBJ2-1; 9 bases fit TRBD2. The CDR3 spans 12 residues. J gave up 9 bases and V 6 bases, and 3 bases lay outside the gene matches. From germline, CDR1 is MNHEY and CDR2 SVGEGT. The CDR3 region is CASSTAGGEQFF. CDR3 nucleotide sequence: TGTGCCAGCAGCACAGCGGGGGGTGAGCAGTTCTTC.

The chain joins TRBV2 to TRBJ2-3; 11 nucleotides agree with TRBD2. CDR1 is SNHLY, CDR2 FYNNEI, per germline. The CDR3 is made up of 15 amino acids. J gave up 6 bases and V 4 bases, and 6 bases lay outside the gene matches. The CDR3 coding sequence is TGTGCCAGCAGTGTTAGCGGGGGGGCCCCCGATACGCAGTATTTT. Translation: CASSVSGGAPDTQYF.

The rearrangement joins TRBV11-3 to TRBJ2-3; no reliable D call. The length of the CDR3 is 12 residues. The germline V and J ends were trimmed by 4 bases and 5 bases, with 7 bases remaining between them. Germline lookup yields CDR1 SGHNT and CDR2 YENEEA. DNA for the CDR3: TGTGCCAGCAGCTCCCCCGGAGATACGCAGTATTTT. This encodes CASSSPGDTQYF.

DNA for the CDR3: TGTGCCAGCAGTTACAACGGAGCTAACTATGGCTACACCTTC. As protein: CASSYNGANYGYTF. The rearrangement links TRBV6-5 to TRBJ1-2; no clear D gene. V dropped 2 bases and J dropped 0 bases, with 7 bases sitting between them. The CDR3 has 14 residues. CDR1 is MNHEY and CDR2 is SVGAGI in the germline V gene.

The V gene is TRBV7-9, the J gene TRBJ2-2, with 12 bases lining up with TRBD2. CDR1 and CDR2 (germline): SEHNR, FQNEAQ (reference sequence). The CDR3 covers 17 residues. V gave up 5 bases and J gave up 0 bases; unmatched junction bases: 4. The chain's CDR3 is CASSITSGRPNTGELFF. CDR3 in DNA: TGTGCCAGCAGCATTACTAGCGGGAGGCCGAACACCGGGGAGCTGTTTTTT.

The chain carries TRBV9 and TRBJ2-7; D may be TRBD2 (6 bases). From germline, CDR1 is SGDLS and CDR2 YYNGEE. The CDR3 runs to 14 residues. V dropped 5 bases and J dropped 1 base, with 13 bases sitting between them. For the CDR3, the DNA is TGTGCCAGCAGTGGAGGGCCGGCTTCCTACGAGCAGTACTTC. Translated, it gives CASSGGPASYEQYF.

V and J are TRBV9 and TRBJ1-1; unclear D gene. The germline V and J ends were trimmed by 1 base and 3 bases, with 7 bases remaining between them. The CDR3 totals 13 residues. Germline V lookup: CDR1 SGDLS, CDR2 YYNGEE. As DNA, the CDR3 is TGTGCCAGCAGCGTAACAATGGACACTGAAGCTTTCTTT. This encodes CASSVTMDTEAFF.

This clone was found once. V and J are TRBV6-5 and TRBJ1-2, with TRBD1 matching 7 bases. The CDR3 runs to 13 residues. Losses at the gene ends were 5 bases for V and 4 bases for J; bases not matched to a gene: 4. The germline V gene encodes CDR1 MNHEY and CDR2 SVGAGI. The CDR3 protein is CASSPRGFYGYTF. CDR3 DNA sequence: TGTGCCAGCAGTCCCAGGGGGTTCTATGGCTACACCTTC.

The V gene is TRBV28, the J gene TRBJ2-4; D may be TRBD1 (6 bases). The germline CDR1 and CDR2 sequences are MDHEN and SYDVKM. CDR3 length: 15 residues. Trimming stripped 4 bases from V and 1 base from J, with 11 bases between. CDR3 amino acids: CASSSFTGAKNIQYF. The CDR3 DNA sequence: TGTGCCAGCAGTTCGTTTACAGGGGCCAAAAACATTCAGTACTTC.

There are a few counts of this clone. The chain couples TRBV30 to TRBJ1-2, with TRBD1 matching 11 bases. CDR1 is GTSNPN and CDR2 is SVGIG in the germline V gene (reference sequence). Germline trimming cut 8 bases from V and 8 bases from J; bases unmatched to any gene: 10. This CDR3 spans 13 amino acids. The CDR3 coding sequence is TGTGCCCGTACGGACAGGGGGCATGCGGGCTACACCTTC. As protein: CARTDRGHAGYTF.

V usage is TRBV9 and J usage is TRBJ2-1, with 10 bases fitting TRBD2. Germline V CDR1 and CDR2: SGDLS, YYNGEE. The V and J ends lost 2 bases and 10 bases, in that order; junction bases with no gene match: 0. There are 12 residues in the CDR3. The CDR3 region is CASSVSGREQFF. The CDR3 DNA reads as TGTGCCAGCAGCGTTAGCGGGAGGGAGCAGTTCTTC.

The chain employs TRBV9 and TRBJ2-7; 7 nucleotides line up with TRBD1. Trimming cost V 4 bases and J 4 bases; bases outside gene matches: 14. CDR1 and CDR2 from the germline V gene are SGDLS and YYNGEE. The CDR3 is 16 residues long. This chain's CDR3 is CASSPGAGTVSYEQYF. The DNA of the CDR3 is TGTGCCAGCAGCCCTGGTGCCGGGACAGTCAGTTACGAGCAGTACTTC.

The V and J genes are TRBV30 and TRBJ1-1; D gene unclear. CDR3 length equals 13 residues. V lost 5 bases and J lost 1, with 11 bases in between. From germline, CDR1 is GTSNPN and CDR2 SVGIG (reference sequence). Written as DNA, the CDR3 is TGTGCCTGGGGAGGGCAGTCGAACACTGAAGCTTTCTTT. Translated, it gives CAWGGQSNTEAFF.

V and J are TRBV28 and TRBJ2-7; tentatively, D is TRBD2 (7 bases). CDR1 and CDR2 from the germline V gene are MDHEN and SYDVKM. V lost 4 bases and J 3 bases, leaving 22 bases between the germline ends. This CDR3 is 17 amino acids long. The CDR3: CASSSLRLGRGDYEQYF. DNA for the CDR3: TGTGCCAGCAGTTCCCTTCGACTAGGGAGGGGGGACTACGAGCAGTACTTC.

The rearrangement uses TRBV19 and TRBJ1-2; 7 positions agree with TRBD1. Germline-derived CDR1 and CDR2 are LNHDA and SQIVND (reference sequence). Trimming took 7 bases from V and 5 from J; bases not matched to a gene: 16. The CDR3 loop spans 16 amino acids. In nucleotides, the CDR3 is TGTGCCAGTACCGAAACCCCTGACAGGGACATTTATGGCTACACCTTC. Encoded protein: CASTETPDRDIYGYTF. Filled out from reference TRBV19 and TRBJ1-2, the complete variable domain reads DGGITQSPKYLFRKEGQNVTLSCEQNLNHDAMYWYRQDPGQGLRLIYYSQIVNDFQKGDIAEGYSVSREKKESFPLTVTSAQKNPTAFYLCASTETPDRDIYGYTFGSGTRLTVV.